The entry below describes one T cell receptor beta chain. The antigen this receptor binds is unknown. The data are from a study of monozygotic twins with inflammatory bowel disease (dated by TCRdb to between 2018 and 2021). Background for the entire study: In total, around 28 monozygotic twin pairs made up the full study: 19 Danish pairs, all IBD-discordant, plus nine German pairs, of which four were IBD-concordant and five were IBD-discordant. The search for disease-associated traits relied mainly on comparing IBD patients with their genetically identical healthy co-twins within discordant pairs. Each individual had, on average, about 151 000 unique TCRalpha sequences and 181 000 unique TCRbeta sequences available for analysis. What the research found in general, with its limitations: Because patients were on differing immunosuppressive treatments, the repertoires may have picked up extra background noise and inter-individual variability. Repertoire similarity did not differ between concordant and discordant twins, possibly due to limited statistical power. The analysis was unable to tell different T cell subtypes apart. No single strong signal or clonotype linked to IBD turned up in the results, so the idea that one exists was not supported. A decrease in TCRbeta repertoire diversity, as measured by inverse Simpson index, was observed in IBD patients compared with their healthy co-twins. Compared with healthy twins, IBD patients shared fewer clonotypes with other individuals, and the difference was most pronounced in patients with signs of disease activity.

The library was made by 5' RACE. Preparation of each TCR library used approximately 3,200 ng of total RNA. For each sample, cDNA was synthesized in eight separate reactions using SMARTScribe reverse transcriptase. During cDNA synthesis, template switching was used to introduce unique molecular identifiers that contained a 6-nucleotide sample barcode. TCRalpha and TCRbeta cDNA was amplified by two nested PCRs of about 15 and 9 cycles, with bead purification after each PCR. Before amplification, cDNA was treated with uracil DNA-glycosylase and purified using the QIAquick PCR purification kit. The second PCR added Illumina TruSeq-compatible adapters along with sample-specific barcodes. Library quality and concentration were checked on TapeStation and Qubit, and libraries were pooled at around 5.3 ng each. Sequencing of pooled libraries was carried out on an Illumina HiSeq2500 single-index Rapid Run using 2 x 100 bp reads and custom sequencing primers. Turning to the authors' computational methods: PCR and sequencing errors were corrected by UMI-based consensus assembly using MiGEC version 1.2.6. MiXCR version 2.1.1 was used to carry out V(D)J alignment, clonotype assembly and CDR3 extraction. To normalise gene usage, clonotype sharing and MAIT/NKT TCR abundance, the analysis used the top 1000, 10 000 and 20 000 clonotypes per sample. After downsampling to 27 000 UMIs, diversity was calculated as the inverse Simpson index using the vegan R package. Paired Mann-Whitney U tests were applied to discordant twin pairs, and Benjamini-Hochberg correction was used for multiple testing. TCRdb reprocessed the reads, and each CDR3 protein sequence is entered once, without DNA. Here the V and J calls rest on TCRdb's processing, not on the authors' analysis. The table for this sample shows approximately 300,000 distinct CDR3 sequences. The top ten constitute over 5.5% of the sample.

From each donor, an approximately 2.5 ml peripheral blood sample was collected into PAXgene tubes and kept at -80 degrees C. Total RNA was isolated from whole blood with the PAXgene blood miRNA kit on an automated QIAcube, without T cell sorting. Peripheral blood from monozygotic twin pairs who were concordant or discordant for inflammatory bowel disease underwent deep TCRalpha and TCRbeta repertoire profiling using unique molecular barcoding. Smoking habits were recorded for all twin pairs, and individuals were classified as current, former or never smokers. Its CDR3 holds 14 amino acids, cysteine through phenylalanine. No DNA is listed. The germline V gene encodes CDR1 DFQATT and CDR2 SNEGSKA (reference sequence).

The chain is encoded by TRBV20-1 joined to TRBJ2-7; TCRdb picks TRBD1, but there is no DNA to check that call. The sequence came from a human donor with ulcerative colitis or Crohn's disease, or a healthy co-twin of an affected twin (not recorded which). Sequenced material: blood. The CDR3 region: CSARGQGPRNEQYF.